This T cell receptor beta chain came from a study of CD8+ T cells in alopecia areata. Overall study findings and caveats: Lesional tissue from the scalp (especially in alopecia totalis/universalis) showed higher clonality than normal scalp. Tofacitinib significantly lowered scalp clonality and expanded CD8+ clones among the top 100.

The germline V gene has CDR1 SGDLS and CDR2 YYNGEE. CDR3 length: 17 amino acids. The ends were cut back, 3 bases at V and 13 bases at J, with 26 bases in the middle. This clone was detected a few times. The antigen is undetermined. RNA, once extracted, was reverse transcribed into cDNA for use as the sequencing template. Data came from immunoSEQ multiplex PCR; TCRdb stores just in-frame clones and leaves some out. Here the sample spans 180,000 or so clones, 53% being singletons. Treatment described: oral pan-JAK inhibitor, 5-10 mg twice daily. Individuals with alopecia areata gave both lesional scalp punch biopsies and peripheral blood for collection.

The chain uses TRBV9 and TRBJ1-6; TRBD1 might be the D (6 bases). The clonotype comes from a human donor with alopecia areata. The sequences come from CD8+ T cells sorted from blood, collected at week 24, from a patient treated with tofacitinib. The CDR3: CASSETVGAGGGKPLHF. The CDR3 DNA sequence: TGTGCCAGCAGCGAGACGGTGGGAGCTGGGGGCGGGAAGCCCCTCCACTTT.